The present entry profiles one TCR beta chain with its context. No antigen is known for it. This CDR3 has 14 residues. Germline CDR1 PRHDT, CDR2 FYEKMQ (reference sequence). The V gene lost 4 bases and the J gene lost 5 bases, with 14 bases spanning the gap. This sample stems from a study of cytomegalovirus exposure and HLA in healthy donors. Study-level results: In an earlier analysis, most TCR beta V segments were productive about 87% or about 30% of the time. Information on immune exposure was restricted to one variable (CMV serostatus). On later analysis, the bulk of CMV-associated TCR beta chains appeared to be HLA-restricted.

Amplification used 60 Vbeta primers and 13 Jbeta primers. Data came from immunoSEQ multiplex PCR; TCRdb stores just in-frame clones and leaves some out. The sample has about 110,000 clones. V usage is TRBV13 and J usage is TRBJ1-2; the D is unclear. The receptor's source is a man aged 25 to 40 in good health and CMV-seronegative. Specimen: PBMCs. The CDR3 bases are TGTGCCAGCAGCTGGTACGGCCCGGGGTATGGCTACACCTTC. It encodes CASSWYGPGYGYTF.